The rows below give T cell receptor beta chains drawn from one sample of a study of PD-1 blockade in classical Hodgkin lymphoma. The table came from immunoSEQ multiplex PCR; TCRdb's copy has only in-frame clones and leaves some out. The data contain 20,000 or so clones, over 70% of them seen just once; the ten biggest clones take up 7.2%. This specimen was peripheral blood mononuclear cells (PBMCs), taken before the fourth cycle of nivolumab. Every receptor here comes from a human donor with classical Hodgkin lymphoma. CDR3s include the opening cysteine and the closing phenylalanine or tryptophan. D genes are given only for firm matches. Only part of the rows carry a size: once, few, many, or a class if the clone is expanded.

V gene,D gene,clone size,J gene,CDR3 DNA,CDR3 protein
TRBV5-4,.,.,TRBJ1-1,TGTGCCAGCAGCCTCTTAACAGTGAACACTGAAGCTTTCTTT,CASSLLTVNTEAFF
TRBV4-2,.,.,TRBJ2-1,TGTGCCAGCAGCCAAGATCAGGGACTCATCATAGGTGAGCAGTTCTTC,CASSQDQGLIIGEQFF
TRBV4-3,.,.,TRBJ1-5,TGCGCCAGCAGCCAAGACAGGGGTCAGCCCCAGCATTTT,CASSQDRGQPQHF
TRBV7-6,.,.,TRBJ2-1,TGTGCCAGCAGTCGTAGTCCTACCAGCTCCTACAATGAGCAGTTCTTC,CASSRSPTSSYNEQFF
TRBV7-6,TRBD1,.,TRBJ2-1,TGTGCCAGCAGCTTAATAGGACAGGGGGCTAATGAGCAGTTCTTC,CASSLIGQGANEQFF
TRBV5-1,.,.,TRBJ2-3,TGCGCCAGCAGCTTGGATATTAGGACAGATACGCAGTATTTT,CASSLDIRTDTQYF
TRBV28,.,once,TRBJ2-3,TGTGCCAGCAGTTTTATGGGCTCCCCCACAGATACGCAGTATTTT,CASSFMGSPTDTQYF
TRBV5-1,.,.,TRBJ2-1,TGCGCCAGCAGAGGGGATTTGAGCTCCTACAATGAGCAGTTCTTC,CASRGDLSSYNEQFF
TRBV6-4,TRBD2,once,TRBJ2-1,TGTGCCAGCAGTGGGACTAGCGGGGGGGCCAATGAGCAGTTCTTC,CASSGTSGGANEQFF
TRBV2,.,.,TRBJ2-1,TGTGCCAGCAGGGGTCAGGCTAGGGACTTGAAGCAGTTCTTC,CASRGQARDLKQFF
TRBV4-1,.,.,TRBJ1-1,TGCGCCAGCAGCCAAGATCTGTCAGGGGATGATGAAGCTTTCTTT,CASSQDLSGDDEAFF
TRBV6-5,.,.,TRBJ1-3,TGTGCCAGCAGTTTGAACAGGGCAAGCTCTGGAAACACCATATATTTT,CASSLNRASSGNTIYF
TRBV2,TRBD2,.,TRBJ2-3,TGTGCCAGCAGCCACCCGGGACTAGCGGGAGGAGATACGCAGTATTTT,CASSHPGLAGGDTQYF
TRBV9,.,.,TRBJ2-3,TGTGCCAGCAGCGTAGTAAGTGCCACAGATACGCAGTATTTT,CASSVVSATDTQYF
TRBV7-9,.,.,TRBJ2-5,TGTGCCAGCAGTCTGACGGATCAAGAGACCCAGTACTTC,CASSLTDQETQYF
TRBV27,.,.,TRBJ1-4,TGTGCCAGCAGTCCCCTGACGGGGGAAGGACCCCGGAAGGAAAAACTGTTTTTT,CASSPLTGEGPRKEKLFF
TRBV29-1,.,.,TRBJ2-6,TGCAGCGTTGATTTCACAAGGTCTGGGGCCAACGTCCTGACTTTC,CSVDFTRSGANVLTF
TRBV19,.,.,TRBJ1-1,TGTGCCAGTAGTACAAACAGGGCTGGACGCCCTGGGGCTTTCTTT,CASSTNRAGRPGAFF
TRBV6-6,.,few,TRBJ2-2,TGTGCCAGCAGTTCCACGGGACGGGGCACCGGGGAGCTGTTTTTT,CASSSTGRGTGELFF
TRBV12-5,.,.,TRBJ1-1,TGTGCTAGTGGCCAGGGATTTCGGGCTTTCTTT,CASGQGFRAFF
TRBV7-6,.,.,TRBJ2-1,TGTGCTTCCCGCGCGGGCTCCTACAATGAGCAGTTCTTC,CASRAGSYNEQFF
TRBV7-2,TRBD1,.,TRBJ2-1,TGTGCCAGCAGCTTAACGAGGACAGGGGTTCGCAATGAGCAGTTCTTC,CASSLTRTGVRNEQFF
TRBV11-2,TRBD1,once,TRBJ2-7,TGTGCCAGCAGCTTCCGGGACAGGCTATGGACCTACGAGCAGTACTTC,CASSFRDRLWTYEQYF
TRBV5-1,TRBD2,.,TRBJ2-5,TGCGCCAGCAGCTTGGTTGGCGGGGGGGACCAAGAGACCCAGTACTTC,CASSLVGGGDQETQYF
TRBV7-2,TRBD1,.,TRBJ2-7,TGTGCCAGCAGCTCAAACAGGGGAACAGGCCACGAGCAGTACTTC,CASSSNRGTGHEQYF
TRBV19,.,.,TRBJ1-1,TGTGCCAGTAGTCTCACCGCAGGGGCGTACACTGAAGCTTTCTTT,CASSLTAGAYTEAFF
TRBV27,.,.,TRBJ2-1,TGTGCCAGCAGTTTATCGATTTTTAGGGGCGGATTCTACAATGAGCAGTTCTTC,CASSLSIFRGGFYNEQFF
TRBV5-1,TRBD1,.,TRBJ2-1,TGCGCCAGCAGCGCAACCGGACAGGGGGCTGGCAATGAGCAGTTCTTC,CASSATGQGAGNEQFF
TRBV19,.,.,TRBJ2-3,TGTGCCAGTAGTATAGTGGGACTCACAGATACGCAGTATTTT,CASSIVGLTDTQYF
TRBV5-1,.,.,TRBJ2-5,TGCGCCAGCAGCTTGGGCGTGGTGGGGGTCCAAGAGACCCAGTACTTC,CASSLGVVGVQETQYF
TRBV5-1,.,.,TRBJ1-1,TGCGCCAGCAGCTTGGAGGGCCGGAACACTGAAGCTTTCTTT,CASSLEGRNTEAFF
TRBV19,TRBD1,.,TRBJ2-5,TGTGCCAGTAGTATGGTGACAGGGTACCAAGAGACCCAGTACTTC,CASSMVTGYQETQYF
TRBV2,.,.,TRBJ2-7,TGTGCCAGCGAAAGCAGGGATTCCTACGAGCAGTACTTC,CASESRDSYEQYF
TRBV9,TRBD2,.,TRBJ2-2,TGTGCCAGCAGCCCACTAGCGGGGACGAACACCGGGGAGCTGTTTTTT,CASSPLAGTNTGELFF
TRBV5-6,.,.,TRBJ1-2,TGTGCCAGCAGCTTGGATTGGACAGATAACACCTTC,CASSLDWTDNTF
TRBV5-4,.,.,TRBJ2-5,TGTGCCAGCAGCTCTCGAGAGGGAACAGAGACCCAGTACTTC,CASSSREGTETQYF
TRBV9,.,few,TRBJ2-4,TGTGCCAGCAGCGTAGATTTAACCGGCATTCAGTACTTC,CASSVDLTGIQYF
TRBV19,.,.,TRBJ2-1,TGTGCCAGTAGTGGTTCCCACGGCTACAATGAGCAGTTCTTC,CASSGSHGYNEQFF
TRBV6-6,.,.,TRBJ1-1,TGTGCCAGCAGTTACGATTTGATGTCCAACACTGAAGCTTTCTTT,CASSYDLMSNTEAFF
TRBV27,TRBD2,.,TRBJ2-7,TGTGCCAGCAGTTTGGGACTAGCCAACGAGCAGTACTTC,CASSLGLANEQYF
TRBV9,.,.,TRBJ2-3,TGTGCCAGCAGCCCCCCCCGGACAGATACGCAGTATTTT,CASSPPRTDTQYF
TRBV5-1,.,.,TRBJ2-7,TGCGCCAGCAGCGGAACAGGTAGCTCCTACGAGCAGTACTTC,CASSGTGSSYEQYF
TRBV5-6,TRBD2,.,TRBJ2-5,TGTGCCAGCAGATGGAGGCTAGCGGGGGGCCAAGAGACCCAGTACTTC,CASRWRLAGGQETQYF
TRBV7-9,TRBD2,.,TRBJ2-1,TGTGCCAGCAGCTTAGCGCCGGCGGGAGGGATTTACAATGAGCAGTTCTTC,CASSLAPAGGIYNEQFF
TRBV5-3,.,.,TRBJ1-2,TGTGCCAGAAGCGCAGGGTTTGACTATGGCTACACCTTC,CARSAGFDYGYTF
TRBV27,TRBD1,few,TRBJ1-1,TGTGCCAGCAGTCTTACGGACAGGGGGGAAAATATGCTAGCTTTCTTT,CASSLTDRGENMLAFF
TRBV2,TRBD1,.,TRBJ1-1,TGTGCCAGCAGGGACAGGATGAACACTGAAGCTTTCTTT,CASRDRMNTEAFF
TRBV27,.,.,TRBJ1-5,TGTGCCAGCAGCCCGACGGCAGGGGCCCTCTATCAGCCCCAGCATTTT,CASSPTAGALYQPQHF
TRBV11-2,.,few,TRBJ1-3,TGTGCCAGCAGCTCGGGCGGGGGGTACTCTGGAAACACCATATATTTT,CASSSGGGYSGNTIYF